The rows below give T cell receptor beta chains drawn from one sample of a study of blood T cells in healthy people across ages. TCRdb passed the 5' RACE reads through MiXCR, listing each CDR3 protein once. The table records roughly 1,500,000 distinct CDR3 sequences, about 43% of them present only once. Sequenced material: blood. All receptors come from a woman aged 18 to 35 in good health. Both conserved end residues are part of each CDR3. The D gene is left open where the match is weak. Rows may omit the clone size; those that give it use once, few, many or a size class.

D gene,V gene,J gene,clone size,CDR3 DNA,CDR3 protein
TRBD1,TRBV5-1,TRBJ2-4,few,TGCGCCAGCAGCCCGACAGGGGACCAGAACATTCAGTACTTC,CASSPTGDQNIQYF
NA,TRBV5-1,TRBJ2-4,NA,TGCGCCAGCAGCTGCAGCGGAGACGGTGAGCAGTACTTC,CASSCSGDGEQYF
NA,TRBV29-1,TRBJ1-2,few,TGCAGCGTTGAAGATCACACCCTCACGGACTGGGGCGCGAGCTACACCTTC,CSVEDHTLTDWGASYTF
NA,TRBV7-9,TRBJ2-5,NA,TGTGCCAGCAGCTTAAATGGCCTTGGGGATGAGACCCAGTACTTC,CASSLNGLGDETQYF
NA,TRBV4-2,TRBJ2-1,many,TGTGCCAGCAGCCAAGATTCGTCCCCCCTCAATGAGCAGTTCTTC,CASSQDSSPLNEQFF
NA,TRBV7-9,TRBJ2-7,few,TGTGCCAGCAGCTTGGCAGGACGTCTCCCCTCGGGCGAGCAGTACTTC,CASSLAGRLPSGEQYF
NA,TRBV7-9,TRBJ2-7,many,TGTGCCAGCAGCTTACGCGGCTACCAGGACGAGCAGTACTTC,CASSLRGYQDEQYF
NA,TRBV27,TRBJ2-3,many,TGTGCCAGCAGTTTAACGGCCACAGATACGCAGTATTTT,CASSLTATDTQYF
NA,TRBV3-1,TRBJ2-5,few,TGTGCCAGCAGCCAAGACGGATCTAGCAGAGAGACCCAGTACTTC,CASSQDGSSRETQYF
NA,TRBV7-9,TRBJ2-1,NA,TGTGCCAGCAGCTTAGCCGCCAGGGGGGGGAGCAATGAGCAGTTCTTC,CASSLAARGGSNEQFF